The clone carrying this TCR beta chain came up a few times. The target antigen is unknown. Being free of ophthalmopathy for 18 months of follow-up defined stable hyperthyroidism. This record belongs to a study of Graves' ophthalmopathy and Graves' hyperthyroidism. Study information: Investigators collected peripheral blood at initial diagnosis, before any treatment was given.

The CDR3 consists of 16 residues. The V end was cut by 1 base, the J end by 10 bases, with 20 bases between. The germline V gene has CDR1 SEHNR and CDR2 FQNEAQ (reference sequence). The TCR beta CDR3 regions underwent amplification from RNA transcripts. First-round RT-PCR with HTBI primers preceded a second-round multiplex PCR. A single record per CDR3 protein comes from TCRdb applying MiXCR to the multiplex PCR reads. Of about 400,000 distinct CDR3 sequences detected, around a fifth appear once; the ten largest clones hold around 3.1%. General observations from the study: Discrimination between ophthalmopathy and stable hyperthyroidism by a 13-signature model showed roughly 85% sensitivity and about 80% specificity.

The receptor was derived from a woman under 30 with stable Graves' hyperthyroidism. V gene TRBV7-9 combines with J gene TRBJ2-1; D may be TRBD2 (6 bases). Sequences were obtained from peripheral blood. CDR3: CASSLGSKWEAGEQFF. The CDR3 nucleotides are TGTGCCAGCAGCTTAGGATCTAAGTGGGAGGCCGGGGAGCAGTTCTTC.